This T cell receptor (beta chain) was recovered during a study of identical twins (dated by TCRdb to 2016 to 2017). The study in broad terms: TCR alpha and beta repertoires from monozygotic twins, unrelated adults of various ages and cord blood were deep-sequenced to test whether fetal clonotypes persist. To rule out contamination, the twin experiments were replicated at different times with different library preparation protocols.

Study-wide conclusions, independent of this receptor: Zero-insertion analyses could be partly confounded by invariant T cells such as MAIT and iNKT, though diverse VJ usage argued against such confounding for most clonotypes. A weaker excess of twin sharing was found in beta out-of-frame sequences because the signal-to-noise ratio was lowered by fewer shared sequences. Compared with coincidental sharing between unrelated individuals, out-of-frame TCR alpha sequences shared between twins had an excess of sequences with low generation probability. Fewer insertions were carried by abundant cord blood beta clonotypes; a weaker similar trend was observed in young adult naive repertoires, while no such trend was observed in memory repertoires. In monozygotic twins, recombination models systematically underestimated out-of-frame TCR alpha sharing, but the models matched the sharing seen between unrelated individuals. Because the same donors could not be followed over many years, the conclusions depended on cross-sectional statistical analysis.

Spanning cysteine to phenylalanine, the CDR3 consists of 14 amino acids. Solely the CDR3 DNA is kept, with 42 bases framed from the first base. V trim: 6 bases; J trim: 0 bases; unmatched bases: 5. The germline V gene supplies CDR1 MNHNS and CDR2 SASEGT. Libraries were constructed by 5' RACE. Data came from an Illumina HiSeq 2000. Template switching introduced a universal primer binding site; the final cDNA contained a unique molecular identifier, enabling accurate counting of TCR cDNA molecules. Specific primers in the conserved constant-segment region were used to synthesize first-strand cDNA for TCR alpha and beta chains. Each cDNA library was double barcoded, with a SMART-Mk sample barcode plus Illumina barcodes, to control for contamination. TruSeq adapter sequences and Illumina sample barcodes were added in two successive PCR steps. TCR alpha and beta cDNA libraries were sequenced on the Illumina HiSeq platform with custom primers. Per the authors' processing: Raw reads were processed with MiGEC to extract unique molecular identifiers, and MiXCR was used to determine CDR3 positions. For each individual, recombination models were inferred using an EM algorithm with the repgenHMM and IGoR tools. The analysis of shared clonotypes was done with the tcR package in R, with sharing normalized by the product of cloneset sizes. To study raw recombination without the effects of thymic and clonal selection, out-of-frame nonproductive sequences were analyzed. The public reads were run again by TCRdb, first through fastp at Q25 and then through MiXCR, and only productive beta chains were kept. Rows are combined by CDR3 protein, so each entry shows the most common genes and DNA. The V and J calls here are based on TCRdb, not the publication. Across this sample there are 200,000 to 250,000 distinct CDR3 sequences, with about 14% seen only once. Approximately 10% of the sample lies in the top ten.

Regarding this clonotype: It has no known antigen specificity. No base quality values were provided; no much bigger clone lies one nucleotide off.

All donors were healthy Caucasians. Miltenyi CD45RO+ enrichment and human naive T-cell isolation kits were used to isolate memory (CD45RO+) and naive T cells from PBMC. The clonotype was recovered from a woman aged 18-29 years in good health. This chain is built from TRBV6-1 and TRBJ2-7; 7 bases in the middle match TRBD1. Sample: memory (CD45RO+) T cells sorted from blood. The cell subset or site label corresponds to: CD45RO+ enriched T cells. Here is the DNA: TGTGCCAGCAGCGAACAGGGGCGCTCCTACGAGCAGTACTTC. Its protein product is CASSEQGRSYEQYF.